Listed here are 4 T cell receptor beta chains from one sample, sequenced in a study of T-cell reconstitution after alpha-beta-depleted transplantation in children. Unique molecular identifiers were incorporated during preparation of the TCRbeta library. TCRdb fed the PCR reads into MiXCR, producing one record per CDR3 protein. The sample carries 610,000 or so distinct CDR3 sequences, 27% recorded once. Sequenced here: PBMCs, sampled before TCRalphabeta/CD19-depleted stem cell transplant. The receptors here all came from a boy in the first two years of life with Wiskott-Aldrich syndrome, due to receive a stem cell transplant.

This clonotype showed up just a few times. V is TRBV2 and J is TRBJ2-7; D unresolved. Germline V gene lookup returns CDR1 SNHLY and CDR2 FYNNEI. V lost 6 bases to trimming and J lost 6 bases, with 24 bases between them. The CDR3 sequence is 16 residues long. The CDR3 nucleotides are TGTGCCAGCAGGCCCCCCGACCTGGTAAATTACTCCGAGCAGTACTTC. This sequence encodes CASRPPDLVNYSEQYF.

This clonotype appeared a few times. The chain joins TRBV20-1 to TRBJ2-7, with D perhaps being TRBD1 or TRBD2 (6 bases each). Trimming took off 6 bases at V and 6 bases at J, with 24 bases between the two ends. The CDR3 is made up of 15 amino acids. Germline loops: CDR1 DFQATT, CDR2 SNEGSKA (reference sequence). DNA for the CDR3: TGCAGTGCAGAGACGGCCAGGGGAGGACGTAGCGAGCAGTACTTC. It translates to CSAETARGGRSEQYF.

J is TRBJ2-1 and V is TRBV5-4; 9 nucleotides line up with TRBD2. Germline CDR1 and CDR2: SGHNT and YYREEE (reference sequence). This CDR3 spans 16 amino acids. Trimming took 1 base from V and 10 from J; bases not matched to a gene: 12. The CDR3 region has the DNA TGTGCCAGCAGCTTGAGCCCCTGGCGGGAGGGGACAGAGCAGTTCTTC. It translates to CASSLSPWREGTEQFF.

The chain combines TRBV6-6 with TRBJ1-6; D may be TRBD1 (5 bases). The V end lost 11 bases, the J end lost 3 bases, and 11 bases lay between the germline ends. The CDR3 sequence is 13 residues long. The V gene's germline CDR1 is MNHNY and CDR2 SVGAGI (reference sequence). The CDR3 nucleotides are TGTGCCGTCCAGACAGTCTATAATTCACCCCTCCACTTT. Its protein is CAVQTVYNSPLHF.